The sequence of this TCR beta chain was determined in a study of blood T cell repertoires in COVID-19. Regarding this clone: This specimen includes other DNA sequences encoding the same CDR3.

Here immunoSEQ multiplex PCR was the method, and the copy in TCRdb shows in-frame clones only, minus some. The table records 200,000 or so clones, roughly 90% of them present only once. Between the trimmed V and J ends, which lost 1 base and 5 bases, there was a span of 6 bases. CDR3 length: 13 amino acids. In germline, CDR1 is LNHDA, CDR2 SQIVND (reference sequence). Source material: peripheral blood. The gene calls are TRBV19 and TRBJ1-5, with D possibly matching TRBD1 (6 bases). The receptor was isolated from a woman in her forties or fifties with acute or convalescent COVID-19. This chain's CDR3 is CASSIGGHQPQHF. CDR3 nucleotide sequence: TGTGCCAGTAGTATAGGGGGGCATCAGCCCCAGCATTTT.